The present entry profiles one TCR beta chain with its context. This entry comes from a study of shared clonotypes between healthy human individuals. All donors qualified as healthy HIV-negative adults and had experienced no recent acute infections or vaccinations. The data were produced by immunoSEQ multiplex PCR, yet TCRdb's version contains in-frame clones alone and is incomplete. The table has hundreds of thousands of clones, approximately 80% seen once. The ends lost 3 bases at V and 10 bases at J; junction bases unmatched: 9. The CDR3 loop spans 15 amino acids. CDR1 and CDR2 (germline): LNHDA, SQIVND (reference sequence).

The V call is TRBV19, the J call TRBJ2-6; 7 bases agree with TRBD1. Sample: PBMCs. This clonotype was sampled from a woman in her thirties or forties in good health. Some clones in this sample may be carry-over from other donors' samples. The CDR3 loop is CASSMGDRELNVLTF. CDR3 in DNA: TGTGCCAGTAGTATGGGAGACAGGGAGTTGAACGTCCTGACTTTC.